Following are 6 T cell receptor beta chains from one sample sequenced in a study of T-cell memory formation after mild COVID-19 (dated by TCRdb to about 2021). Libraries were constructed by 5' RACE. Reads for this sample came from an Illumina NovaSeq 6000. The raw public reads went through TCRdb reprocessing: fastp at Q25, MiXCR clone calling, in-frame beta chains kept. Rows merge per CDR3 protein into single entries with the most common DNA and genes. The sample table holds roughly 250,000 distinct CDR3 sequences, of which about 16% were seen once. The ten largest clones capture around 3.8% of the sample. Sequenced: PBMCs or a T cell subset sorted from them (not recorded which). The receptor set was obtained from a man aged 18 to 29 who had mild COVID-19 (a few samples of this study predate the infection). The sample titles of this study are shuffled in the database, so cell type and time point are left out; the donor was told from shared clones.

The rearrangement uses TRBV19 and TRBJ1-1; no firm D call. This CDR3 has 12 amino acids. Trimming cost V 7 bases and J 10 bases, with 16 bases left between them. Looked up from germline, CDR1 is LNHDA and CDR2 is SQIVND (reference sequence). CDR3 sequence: CASKPAGVVAFF. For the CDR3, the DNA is TGTGCCAGTAAACCTGCGGGCGTTGTAGCTTTCTTT.

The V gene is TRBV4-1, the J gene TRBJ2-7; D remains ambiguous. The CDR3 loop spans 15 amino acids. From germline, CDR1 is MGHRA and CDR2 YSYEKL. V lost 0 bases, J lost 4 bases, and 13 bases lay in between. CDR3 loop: CASSQELTSVYEQYV. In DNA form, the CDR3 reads TGCGCCAGCAGCCAAGAGCTAACATCGGTGTACGAGCAGTACGTC.

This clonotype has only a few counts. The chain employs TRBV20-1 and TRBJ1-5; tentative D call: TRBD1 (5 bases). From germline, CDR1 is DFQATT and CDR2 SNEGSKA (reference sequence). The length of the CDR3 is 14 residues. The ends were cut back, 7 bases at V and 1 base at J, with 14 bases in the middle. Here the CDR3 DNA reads TGCAGTGTTACCATTGGGGGGAGCAATCAGCCCCAGCATTTT. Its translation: CSVTIGGSNQPQHF.

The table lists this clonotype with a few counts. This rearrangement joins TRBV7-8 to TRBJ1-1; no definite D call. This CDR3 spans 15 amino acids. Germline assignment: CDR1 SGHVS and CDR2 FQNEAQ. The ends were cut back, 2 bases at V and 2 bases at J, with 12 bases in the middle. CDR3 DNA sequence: TGTGCCAGCAGCTTAAACCCGGCAGCCAACACTGAAGCTTTCTTT. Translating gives CASSLNPAANTEAFF.

CDR3 sequence: CASSLVAGGPSPGELFF. The CDR3 DNA sequence: TGTGCCAGCAGCTTAGTGGCGGGGGGGCCCTCTCCCGGGGAGCTGTTTTTT. The chain combines TRBV7-2 with TRBJ2-2; 9 nucleotides agree with TRBD2. J gave up 6 bases and V 1 base, and 9 bases lay outside the gene matches. The germline V gene has CDR1 SGHTA and CDR2 FQGNSA. CDR3 length: 17 amino acids.

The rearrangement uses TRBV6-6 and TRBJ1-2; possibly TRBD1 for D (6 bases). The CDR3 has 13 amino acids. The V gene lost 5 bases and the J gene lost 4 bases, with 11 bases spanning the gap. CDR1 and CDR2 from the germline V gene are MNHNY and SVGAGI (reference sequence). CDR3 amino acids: CASSGQTGYGYTF. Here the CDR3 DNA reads TGTGCCAGCAGTGGCCAGACAGGCTATGGCTACACCTTC.